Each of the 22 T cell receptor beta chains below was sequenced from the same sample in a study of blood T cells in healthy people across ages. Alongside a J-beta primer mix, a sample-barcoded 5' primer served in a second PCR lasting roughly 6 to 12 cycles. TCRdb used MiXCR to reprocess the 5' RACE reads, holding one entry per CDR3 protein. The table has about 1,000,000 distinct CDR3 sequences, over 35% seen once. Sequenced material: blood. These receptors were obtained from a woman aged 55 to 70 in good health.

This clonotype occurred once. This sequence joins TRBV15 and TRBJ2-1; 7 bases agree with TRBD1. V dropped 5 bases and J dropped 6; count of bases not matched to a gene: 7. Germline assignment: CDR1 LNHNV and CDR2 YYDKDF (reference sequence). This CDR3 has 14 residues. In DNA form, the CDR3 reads TGTGCCACCAGCGGGGGACAGCTACGCAATGAGCAGTTCTTC. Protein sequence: CATSGGQLRNEQFF.

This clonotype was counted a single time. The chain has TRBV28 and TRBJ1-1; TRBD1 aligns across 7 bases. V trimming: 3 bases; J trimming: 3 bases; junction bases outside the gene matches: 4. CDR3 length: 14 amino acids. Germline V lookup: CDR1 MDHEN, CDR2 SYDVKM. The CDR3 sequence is CASSFNRGYTEAFF. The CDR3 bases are TGTGCCAGCAGTTTTAACAGGGGTTACACTGAAGCTTTCTTT.

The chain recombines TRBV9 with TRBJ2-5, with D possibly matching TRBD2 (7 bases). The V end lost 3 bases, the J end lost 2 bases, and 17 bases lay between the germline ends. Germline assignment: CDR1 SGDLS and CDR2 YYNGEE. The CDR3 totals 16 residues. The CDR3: CASSGGGGGPQETQYF. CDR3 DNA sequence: TGTGCCAGCAGCGGTGGAGGGGGGGGACCTCAAGAGACCCAGTACTTC.

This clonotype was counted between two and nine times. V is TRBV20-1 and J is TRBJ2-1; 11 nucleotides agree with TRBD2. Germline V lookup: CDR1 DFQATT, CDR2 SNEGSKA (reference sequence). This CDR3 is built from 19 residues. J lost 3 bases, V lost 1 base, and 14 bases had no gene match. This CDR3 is CSARVPRALAGGHYNEQFF. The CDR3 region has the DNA TGCAGTGCTAGAGTCCCAAGGGCCCTAGCGGGAGGACACTACAATGAGCAGTTCTTC.

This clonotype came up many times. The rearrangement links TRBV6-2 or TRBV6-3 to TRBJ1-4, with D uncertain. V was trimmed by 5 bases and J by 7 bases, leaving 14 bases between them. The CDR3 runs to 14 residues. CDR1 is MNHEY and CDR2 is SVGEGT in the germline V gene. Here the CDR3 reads CASSPRTGSEKLFF. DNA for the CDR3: TGTGCCAGCAGTCCCCGGACGGGGAGTGAAAAACTGTTTTTT.

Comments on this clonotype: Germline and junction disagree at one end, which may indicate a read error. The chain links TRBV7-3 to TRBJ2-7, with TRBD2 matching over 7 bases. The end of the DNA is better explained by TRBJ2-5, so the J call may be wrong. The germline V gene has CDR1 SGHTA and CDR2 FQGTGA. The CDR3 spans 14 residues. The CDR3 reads CVSSPSGIGETQYF. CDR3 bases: TGTGTCAGCAGTCCCAGCGGGATTGGAGAGACCCAGTACTTC.

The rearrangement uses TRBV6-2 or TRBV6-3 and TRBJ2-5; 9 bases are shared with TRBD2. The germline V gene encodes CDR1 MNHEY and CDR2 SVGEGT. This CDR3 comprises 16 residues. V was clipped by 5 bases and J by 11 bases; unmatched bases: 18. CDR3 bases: TGTGCCAGCAGTCAAGGTGGAGGACTAGCGTTGGGTGAGCAGTACTTC. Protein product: CASSQGGGLALGEQYF.

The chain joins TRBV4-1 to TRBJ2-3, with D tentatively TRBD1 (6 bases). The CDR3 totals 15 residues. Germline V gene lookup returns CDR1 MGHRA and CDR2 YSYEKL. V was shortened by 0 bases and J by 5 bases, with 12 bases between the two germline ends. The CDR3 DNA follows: TGCGCCAGCAGCCAAGAACAGGGTTCGCGAGATACGCAGTATTTT. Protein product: CASSQEQGSRDTQYF.

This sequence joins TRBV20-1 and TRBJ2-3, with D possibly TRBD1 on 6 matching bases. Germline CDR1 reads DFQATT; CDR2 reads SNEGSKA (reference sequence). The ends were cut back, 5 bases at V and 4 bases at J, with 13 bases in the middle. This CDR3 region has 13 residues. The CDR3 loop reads CSAQQGFADTQYF. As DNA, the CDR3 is TGCAGTGCTCAACAGGGATTCGCAGATACGCAGTATTTT.

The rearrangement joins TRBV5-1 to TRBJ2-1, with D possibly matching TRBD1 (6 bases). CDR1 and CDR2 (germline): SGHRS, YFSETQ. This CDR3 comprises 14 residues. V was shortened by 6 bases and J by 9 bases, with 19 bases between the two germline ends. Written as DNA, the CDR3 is TGCGCCAGCAACCCGACAGGCAACCCCGGTGAGCAGTTCTTC. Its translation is CASNPTGNPGEQFF.

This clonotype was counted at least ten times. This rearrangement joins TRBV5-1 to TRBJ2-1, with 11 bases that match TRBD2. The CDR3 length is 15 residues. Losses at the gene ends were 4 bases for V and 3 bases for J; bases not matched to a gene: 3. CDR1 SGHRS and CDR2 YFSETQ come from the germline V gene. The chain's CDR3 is CASSPGLADYNEQFF. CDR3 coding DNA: TGCGCCAGCAGCCCGGGACTAGCGGACTACAATGAGCAGTTCTTC.

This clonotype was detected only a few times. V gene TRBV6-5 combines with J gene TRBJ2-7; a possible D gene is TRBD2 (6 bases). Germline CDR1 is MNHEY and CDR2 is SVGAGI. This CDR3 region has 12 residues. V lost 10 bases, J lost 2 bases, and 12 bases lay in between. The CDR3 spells CATGTGAYEQYF. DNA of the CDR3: TGTGCCACCGGTACGGGGGCCTACGAGCAGTACTTC.

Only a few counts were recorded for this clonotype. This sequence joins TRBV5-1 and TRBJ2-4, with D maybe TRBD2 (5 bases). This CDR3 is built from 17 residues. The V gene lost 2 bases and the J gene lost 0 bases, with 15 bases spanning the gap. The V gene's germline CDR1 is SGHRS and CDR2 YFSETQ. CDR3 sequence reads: CASSLEGLQLAKNIQYF. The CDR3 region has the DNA TGCGCCAGCAGCTTAGAAGGACTCCAACTAGCCAAAAACATTCAGTACTTC.

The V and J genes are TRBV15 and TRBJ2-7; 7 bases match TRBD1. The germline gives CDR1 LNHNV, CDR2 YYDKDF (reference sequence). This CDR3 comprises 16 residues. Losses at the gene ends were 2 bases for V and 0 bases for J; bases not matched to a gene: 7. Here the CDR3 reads CATSRPGQRSSYEQYF. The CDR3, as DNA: TGTGCCACCAGCAGACCGGGACAGAGGTCCTCCTACGAGCAGTACTTC.

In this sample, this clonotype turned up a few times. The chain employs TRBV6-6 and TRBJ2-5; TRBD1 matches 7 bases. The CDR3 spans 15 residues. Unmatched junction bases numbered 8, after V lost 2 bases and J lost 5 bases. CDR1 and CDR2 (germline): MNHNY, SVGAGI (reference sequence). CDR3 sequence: CASSYRGQVRETQYF. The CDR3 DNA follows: TGTGCCAGCAGTTACCGAGGACAGGTTAGGGAGACCCAGTACTTC.

The CDR3, as DNA: TGTGCCAGCAGTGAAGGCGGGGACAGGGCCTACGAGCAGTACTTC. Its protein is CASSEGGDRAYEQYF. This rearrangement joins TRBV2 to TRBJ2-7; 9 nucleotides agree with TRBD1. Germline assignment: CDR1 SNHLY and CDR2 FYNNEI. V lost 1 base and J lost 2; bases outside the gene matches: 3. The CDR3 has 15 residues.

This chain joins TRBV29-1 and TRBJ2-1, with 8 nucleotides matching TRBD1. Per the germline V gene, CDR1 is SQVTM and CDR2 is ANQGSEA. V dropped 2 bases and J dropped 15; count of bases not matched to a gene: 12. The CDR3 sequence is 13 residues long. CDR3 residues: CSVEPAPGGARFF. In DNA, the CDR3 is TGCAGCGTTGAACCGGCCCCAGGGGGCGCGCGGTTCTTC.

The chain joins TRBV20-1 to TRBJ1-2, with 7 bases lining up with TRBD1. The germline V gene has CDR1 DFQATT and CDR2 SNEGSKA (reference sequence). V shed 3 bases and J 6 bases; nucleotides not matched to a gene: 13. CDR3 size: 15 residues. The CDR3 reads CSARQLDRAVDGYTF. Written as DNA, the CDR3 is TGCAGTGCTAGGCAACTCGACAGGGCGGTAGATGGCTACACCTTC.

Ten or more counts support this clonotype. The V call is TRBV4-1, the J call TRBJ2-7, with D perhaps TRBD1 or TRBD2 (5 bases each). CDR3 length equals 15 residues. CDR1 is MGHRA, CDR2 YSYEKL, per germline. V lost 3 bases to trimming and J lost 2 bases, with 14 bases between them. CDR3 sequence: CASSQSPGPTYEQYF. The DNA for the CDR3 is TGCGCCAGCAGCCAGTCGCCGGGACCAACCTACGAGCAGTACTTC.

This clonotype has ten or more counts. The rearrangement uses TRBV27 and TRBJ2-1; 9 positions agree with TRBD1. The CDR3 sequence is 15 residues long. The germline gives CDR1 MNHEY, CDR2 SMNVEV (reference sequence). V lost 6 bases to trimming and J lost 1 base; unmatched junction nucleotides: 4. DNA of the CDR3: TGTGCCAGCAGCTTAGACAGGGGGTCCTACAATGAGCAGTTCTTC. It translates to CASSLDRGSYNEQFF.

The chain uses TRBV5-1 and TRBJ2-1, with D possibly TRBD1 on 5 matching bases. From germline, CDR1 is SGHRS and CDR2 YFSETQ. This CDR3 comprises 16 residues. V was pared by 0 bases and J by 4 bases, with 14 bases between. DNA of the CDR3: TGCGCCAGCAGCTTGGATCAGGGTGCCAGGTACAATGAGCAGTTCTTC. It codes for CASSLDQGARYNEQFF.

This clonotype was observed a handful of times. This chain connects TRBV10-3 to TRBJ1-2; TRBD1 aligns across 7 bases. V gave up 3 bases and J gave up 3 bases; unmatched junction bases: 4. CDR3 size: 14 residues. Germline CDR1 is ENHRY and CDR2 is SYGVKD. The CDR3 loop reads CAISDSRGDYGYTF. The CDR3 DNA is TGTGCCATCAGTGATTCCAGGGGGGACTATGGCTACACCTTC.